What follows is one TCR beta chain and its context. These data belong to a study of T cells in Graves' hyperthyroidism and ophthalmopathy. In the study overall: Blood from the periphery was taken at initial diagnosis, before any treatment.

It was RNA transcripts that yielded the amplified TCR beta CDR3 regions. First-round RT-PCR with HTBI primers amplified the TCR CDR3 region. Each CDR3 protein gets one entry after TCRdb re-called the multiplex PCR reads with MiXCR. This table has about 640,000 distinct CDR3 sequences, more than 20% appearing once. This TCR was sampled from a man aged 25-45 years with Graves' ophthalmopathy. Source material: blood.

CDR3 DNA sequence: TGTGCCAGCAGCTTAGCCTCCGGACTAGCGGGAGGGCGTGCCAATGAGCAGTTCTTC. It is translated as CASSLASGLAGGRANEQFF. The genes are TRBV11-2 and TRBJ2-1; 15 bases fit TRBD2. CDR3 size: 19 residues. Germline V gene lookup returns CDR1 SGHAT and CDR2 FQNNGV. Trimming at V came to 1 base and at J to 6 bases, leaving 10 bases not matched to a gene.